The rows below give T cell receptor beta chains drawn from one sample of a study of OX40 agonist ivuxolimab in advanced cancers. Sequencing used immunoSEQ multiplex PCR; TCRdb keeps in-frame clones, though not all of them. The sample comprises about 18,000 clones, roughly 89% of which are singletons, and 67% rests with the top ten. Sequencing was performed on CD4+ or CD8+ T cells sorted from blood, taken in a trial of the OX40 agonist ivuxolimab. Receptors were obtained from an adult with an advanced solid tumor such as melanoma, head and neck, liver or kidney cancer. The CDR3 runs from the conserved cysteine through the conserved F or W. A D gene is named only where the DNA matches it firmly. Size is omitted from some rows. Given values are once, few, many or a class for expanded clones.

cdr3_aa: CASSLGPGDQPQHF
cdr3_nt: TGCGCCAGCAGCCTCGGGCCAGGGGATCAGCCCCAGCATTTT
j_call: TRBJ1-5
d_call: .
clone_size: .
v_call: TRBV4-3

cdr3_aa: CASSRTSGSRHNEQFF
cdr3_nt: TGTGCCAGCAGCCGGACTAGCGGGAGCCGGCACAATGAGCAGTTCTTC
j_call: TRBJ2-1
d_call: .
clone_size: .
v_call: TRBV21-1

cdr3_aa: CASSLLAGGTGELFF
cdr3_nt: TGTGCCAGCAGTTTACTAGCGGGAGGCACCGGGGAGCTGTTTTTT
j_call: TRBJ2-2
d_call: TRBD2
clone_size: once
v_call: TRBV27

cdr3_aa: CASSLGGGGTDTQYF
cdr3_nt: TGTGCCAGCAGCTTAGGGGGAGGTGGCACAGATACGCAGTATTTT
j_call: TRBJ2-3
d_call: .
clone_size: .
v_call: TRBV7-3

cdr3_aa: CASSSLAGVTDTQYF
cdr3_nt: TGTGCCAGCAGTTCTCTAGCGGGGGTCACAGATACGCAGTATTTT
j_call: TRBJ2-3
d_call: TRBD2
clone_size: .
v_call: TRBV7-2

cdr3_aa: CASRREAPGVPMEVKQYF
cdr3_nt: TGCGCCAGCAGACGAGAGGCCCCAGGGGTGCCCATGGAAGTCAAGCAGTACTTC
j_call: TRBJ2-7
d_call: .
clone_size: .
v_call: TRBV23-1

cdr3_aa: CAINWDGRSTEAFF
cdr3_nt: TGTGCCATCAATTGGGATGGTAGAAGCACTGAAGCTTTCTTT
j_call: TRBJ1-1
d_call: .
clone_size: .
v_call: TRBV10-3

cdr3_aa: CASTPGRGTYEQYF
cdr3_nt: TGTGCCAGCACCCCCGGTAGGGGAACCTACGAGCAGTACTTC
j_call: TRBJ2-7
d_call: .
clone_size: .
v_call: TRBV7-8

cdr3_aa: CASSVGHGLLSGNTIYF
cdr3_nt: TGTGCCAGCAGCGTGGGCCACGGTCTACTCTCTGGAAACACCATATATTTT
j_call: TRBJ1-3
d_call: .
clone_size: .
v_call: TRBV9

cdr3_aa: CASSQDWGGGEAFF
cdr3_nt: TGCGCCAGCAGCCAAGATTGGGGGGGAGGTGAAGCTTTCTTT
j_call: TRBJ1-1
d_call: .
clone_size: once
v_call: TRBV4-1

cdr3_aa: CASSIFDGYEQFF
cdr3_nt: TGTGCCAGTAGTATCTTTGACGGCTATGAGCAGTTCTTC
j_call: TRBJ2-1
d_call: .
clone_size: .
v_call: TRBV19

cdr3_aa: CASSQDGFQPQHF
cdr3_nt: TGCGCCAGCAGCCAAGACGGGTTTCAGCCCCAGCATTTT
j_call: TRBJ1-5
d_call: .
clone_size: .
v_call: TRBV4-1

cdr3_aa: CASSWDSEGEKLFF
cdr3_nt: TGTGCCAGCAGTTGGGACAGCGAAGGAGAAAAACTGTTTTTT
j_call: TRBJ1-4
d_call: TRBD1
clone_size: medium-sized
v_call: TRBV6-6

cdr3_aa: CASRDTSGGSSSTDTQYF
cdr3_nt: TGTGCCAGCAGAGATACTAGCGGGGGGTCCTCTAGCACAGATACGCAGTATTTT
j_call: TRBJ2-3
d_call: TRBD2
clone_size: .
v_call: TRBV2

cdr3_aa: CASSDRTSGDTGELFF
cdr3_nt: TGTGCCAGCAGTGATAGGACTAGCGGAGACACCGGGGAGCTGTTTTTT
j_call: TRBJ2-2
d_call: TRBD2
clone_size: .
v_call: TRBV6-4

cdr3_aa: CASRGTGGWREEPQETQYF
cdr3_nt: TGCGCCAGCAGGGGGACAGGGGGCTGGCGGGAGGAACCGCAAGAGACCCAGTACTTC
j_call: TRBJ2-5
d_call: TRBD1
clone_size: .
v_call: TRBV10-1

cdr3_aa: CASSQDLVRADTQYF
cdr3_nt: TGCGCCAGCAGCCAAGATTTGGTGAGGGCAGATACGCAGTATTTT
j_call: TRBJ2-3
d_call: .
clone_size: .
v_call: TRBV4-3

cdr3_aa: CASSPLGQGSGNTIYF
cdr3_nt: TGTGCCAGCAGTCCTCTGGGACAGGGGTCTGGAAACACCATATATTTT
j_call: TRBJ1-3
d_call: TRBD1
clone_size: .
v_call: TRBV27

cdr3_aa: CAWRRSGRGGLPLKGEQYF
cdr3_nt: TGTGCCTGGAGAAGAAGCGGGCGGGGGGGCCTCCCCTTAAAGGGCGAGCAGTACTTC
j_call: TRBJ2-7
d_call: TRBD2
clone_size: .
v_call: TRBV30

cdr3_aa: CASSDVWETQYF
cdr3_nt: TGTGCCAGCAGTGATGTTTGGGAGACCCAGTACTTC
j_call: TRBJ2-5
d_call: .
clone_size: .
v_call: TRBV2

cdr3_aa: CASSYQGGTGELFF
cdr3_nt: TGTGCCAGCAGTTACCAGGGGGGTACCGGGGAGCTGTTTTTT
j_call: TRBJ2-2
d_call: .
clone_size: .
v_call: TRBV6-5

cdr3_aa: CASNPGTGDGYTF
cdr3_nt: TGTGCCAGCAACCCCGGGACAGGGGATGGCTACACCTTC
j_call: TRBJ1-2
d_call: TRBD1
clone_size: .
v_call: TRBV7-9

cdr3_aa: CASSSGLGIEQFF
cdr3_nt: TGTGCCAGCAGTTCGGGACTAGGTATTGAGCAGTTCTTC
j_call: TRBJ2-1
d_call: TRBD2
clone_size: .
v_call: TRBV6-5

cdr3_aa: CASSPDGYEQYF
cdr3_nt: TGTGCCAGCAGCCCCGACGGGTACGAGCAGTACTTC
j_call: TRBJ2-7
d_call: .
clone_size: once
v_call: TRBV9

cdr3_aa: CASKPPLNEQFF
cdr3_nt: TGTGCCAGCAAGCCCCCCCTCAATGAGCAGTTCTTC
j_call: TRBJ2-1
d_call: .
clone_size: .
v_call: TRBV6-6

cdr3_aa: CASSPWASYEQYF
cdr3_nt: TGTGCCAGCAGCCCTTGGGCCTCCTACGAGCAGTACTTC
j_call: TRBJ2-7
d_call: .
clone_size: once
v_call: TRBV7-9

cdr3_aa: CASSTDTSSYEQYF
cdr3_nt: TGTGCCAGCAGTACCGACACTAGCTCCTACGAGCAGTACTTC
j_call: TRBJ2-7
d_call: .
clone_size: .
v_call: TRBV2

cdr3_aa: CASSLTQGNSPLHF
cdr3_nt: TGTGCCAGCAGCTTAACACAGGGTAATTCACCCCTCCACTTT
j_call: TRBJ1-6
d_call: .
clone_size: .
v_call: TRBV5-6

cdr3_aa: CASSIGGWQPQHF
cdr3_nt: TGTGCCAGTAGTATTGGGGGGTGGCAGCCCCAGCATTTT
j_call: TRBJ1-5
d_call: .
clone_size: .
v_call: TRBV19

cdr3_aa: CASSLKAGPNQETQYF
cdr3_nt: TGTGCCAGCAGTTTGAAGGCAGGCCCTAACCAAGAGACCCAGTACTTC
j_call: TRBJ2-5
d_call: .
clone_size: once
v_call: TRBV27

cdr3_aa: CASSLAIHNEQFF
cdr3_nt: TGTGCCAGCAGCTTAGCGATACACAATGAGCAGTTCTTC
j_call: TRBJ2-1
d_call: .
clone_size: .
v_call: TRBV7-9

cdr3_aa: CAWSVGREPQHF
cdr3_nt: TGTGCCTGGAGTGTGGGGAGGGAGCCCCAGCATTTT
j_call: TRBJ1-5
d_call: .
clone_size: .
v_call: TRBV30

cdr3_aa: CASSPGGAGYTF
cdr3_nt: TGTGCCAGCAGCCCCGGGGGCGCTGGCTACACCTTC
j_call: TRBJ1-2
d_call: .
clone_size: .
v_call: TRBV7-9

cdr3_aa: CASSFGVGTEAFF
cdr3_nt: TGTGCCAGTAGCTTTGGGGTGGGGACTGAAGCTTTCTTT
j_call: TRBJ1-1
d_call: .
clone_size: .
v_call: TRBV19

cdr3_aa: CASSLGARDYNSPLHF
cdr3_nt: TGTGCCAGCAGCTTAGGCGCCAGGGACTATAATTCACCCCTCCACTTT
j_call: TRBJ1-6
d_call: .
clone_size: .
v_call: TRBV13

cdr3_aa: CASSFSGQGRVSGANVLTF
cdr3_nt: TGTGCCAGCAGTTTCTCAGGACAGGGTCGGGTCTCTGGGGCCAACGTCCTGACTTTC
j_call: TRBJ2-6
d_call: TRBD1
clone_size: .
v_call: TRBV27

cdr3_aa: CSATALTNEKLFF
cdr3_nt: TGCAGCGCCACAGCCCTAACTAATGAAAAACTGTTTTTT
j_call: TRBJ1-4
d_call: .
clone_size: .
v_call: TRBV29-1

cdr3_aa: CASSLAGARSTEAFF
cdr3_nt: TGTGCCAGCAGCTTAGCGGGGGCAAGAAGTACTGAAGCTTTCTTT
j_call: TRBJ1-1
d_call: .
clone_size: .
v_call: TRBV7-9

cdr3_aa: CASSLGWTSGANTGELFF
cdr3_nt: TGCGCCAGCAGCTTGGGTTGGACTAGCGGGGCTAACACCGGGGAGCTGTTTTTT
j_call: TRBJ2-2
d_call: TRBD2
clone_size: .
v_call: TRBV5-1